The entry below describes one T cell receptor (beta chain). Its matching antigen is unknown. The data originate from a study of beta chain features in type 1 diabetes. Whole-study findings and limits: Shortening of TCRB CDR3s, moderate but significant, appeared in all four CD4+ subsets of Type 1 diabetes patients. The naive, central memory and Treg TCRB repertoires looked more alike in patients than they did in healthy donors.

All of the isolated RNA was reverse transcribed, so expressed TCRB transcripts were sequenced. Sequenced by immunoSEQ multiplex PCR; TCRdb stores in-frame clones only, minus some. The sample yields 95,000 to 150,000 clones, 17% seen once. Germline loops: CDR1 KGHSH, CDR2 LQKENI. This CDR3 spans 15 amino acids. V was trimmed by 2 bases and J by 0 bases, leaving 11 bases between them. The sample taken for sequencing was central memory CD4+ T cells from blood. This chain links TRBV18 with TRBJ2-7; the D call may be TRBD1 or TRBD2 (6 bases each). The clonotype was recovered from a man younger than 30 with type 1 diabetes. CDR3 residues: CASSPGRGVSYEQYF. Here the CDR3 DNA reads TGTGCCAGCTCACCAGGAAGGGGGGTCTCCTACGAGCAGTACTTC.